The rows below give T cell receptor beta chains drawn from one sample of a study of blood T cell repertoires in COVID-19. Using immunoSEQ multiplex PCR, the repertoire was profiled, and TCRdb retains in-frame clones only, with some absent. The top ten hold around 7.8% of the sample, which has around 190,000 clones, 82% seen once. Sequenced input: peripheral blood. Receptors were obtained from a woman aged 60 to 75 with COVID-19, enrolled during active disease. Each CDR3 is given with its conserved first and last residue. A D gene is named only where the DNA matches it firmly. For some rows the clone size is stated as once, few or many, or as a class when expanded; others skip it.

>.|.|TRBV27|TRBJ2-6
CASRSSGANVLTF
TGTGCCAGCAGGAGCTCTGGGGCCAACGTCCTGACTTTC
>.|TRBD1|TRBV6-1|TRBJ1-2
CASSRGQGMDGYTF
TGTGCCAGCAGTCGTGGACAGGGGATGGATGGCTACACCTTC
>.|TRBD1|TRBV6-6|TRBJ1-4
CASSFRGTNEKLFF
TGTGCCAGCAGTTTCAGGGGGACTAATGAAAAACTGTTTTTT
>.|.|TRBV5-4|TRBJ2-7
CASSLGPDTTYEQYF
TGTGCCAGCAGCTTGGGACCGGACACCACCTACGAGCAGTACTTC
>.|.|TRBV6-5|TRBJ1-5
CATNYQPQHF
TGTGCCACAAATTATCAGCCCCAGCATTTT
>.|TRBD1|TRBV6-2/TRBV6-3|TRBJ1-5
CASSDLTGGYRSNQPQHF
TGTGCCAGCAGTGACCTGACAGGGGGCTATCGTAGCAATCAGCCCCAGCATTTT
>few|TRBD2|TRBV4-1|TRBJ2-1
CASSQASSGGARYNEQFF
TGCGCCAGCAGCCAAGCTTCTAGCGGGGGGGCACGCTACAATGAGCAGTTCTTC
>.|TRBD2|TRBV28|TRBJ2-3
CASTAGGTDTQYF
TGTGCCAGCACCGCGGGAGGAACAGATACGCAGTATTTT
>.|.|TRBV5-4|TRBJ2-7
CASSLGTQNPYEQYF
TGTGCCAGCAGCTTGGGGACACAGAATCCCTACGAGCAGTACTTC
>.|.|TRBV24-1|TRBJ1-2
CATSEETANYGYTF
TGTGCCACCAGTGAGGAGACAGCTAACTATGGCTACACCTTC
>.|TRBD1|TRBV10-3|TRBJ1-4
CAIRGQGADEKLFF
TGTGCCATCAGGGGACAGGGGGCAGATGAAAAACTGTTTTTT
>many|.|TRBV7-2|TRBJ1-6
CASSSYRDSPLHF
TGTGCCAGCAGCTCTTACAGGGATTCACCCCTCCACTTT
>.|.|TRBV11-1|TRBJ2-5
CASSPTGAGVETQYF
TGTGCCAGCAGCCCGACGGGGGCGGGGGTGGAGACCCAGTACTTC
>.|TRBD1|TRBV3-1/TRBV3-2|TRBJ1-2
CASSQETRGKGYTF
TGTGCCAGCAGCCAAGAAACCAGGGGGAAGGGCTACACCTTC
>.|TRBD1|TRBV30|TRBJ2-7
CAWSEGTGDYEQYF
TGTGCCTGGAGTGAAGGGACAGGGGATTACGAGCAGTACTTC
>.|TRBD1|TRBV19|TRBJ1-1
CASTSGGPDTEAFF
TGTGCCAGTACTTCAGGGGGCCCGGACACTGAAGCTTTCTTT
>.|.|TRBV15|TRBJ2-1
CATSGKVSVNEQFF
TGTGCCACCAGCGGCAAAGTTAGCGTCAATGAGCAGTTCTTC
>few|TRBD1|TRBV6-5|TRBJ1-4
CASRRRQGWNEKLFF
TGTGCCAGCAGACGTAGACAGGGGTGGAATGAAAAACTGTTTTTT
>.|TRBD2|TRBV2|TRBJ2-1
CASSEEVAGGAKQFF
TGTGCCAGCAGTGAAGAAGTAGCGGGGGGGGCCAAGCAGTTCTTC
>.|TRBD2|TRBV11-2|TRBJ2-1
CASSRTVLAGVLDEQFF
TGTGCCAGCAGCCGAACCGTGCTAGCGGGAGTTTTGGATGAGCAGTTCTTC
>.|TRBD2|TRBV11-2|TRBJ2-1
CASSLSPGLAGAYNEQFF
TGTGCCAGCAGCTTATCCCCCGGACTAGCGGGAGCATATAATGAGCAGTTCTTC
>.|.|TRBV7-3|TRBJ2-5
CASSFQAGETQYF
TGTGCCAGCAGCTTTCAGGCGGGAGAGACCCAGTACTTC
>.|.|TRBV27|TRBJ2-3
CASSPWGGLESSTDTQYF
TGTGCCAGCAGCCCCTGGGGAGGCCTAGAGTCGAGCACAGATACGCAGTATTTT
>.|TRBD1|TRBV6-1|TRBJ2-7
CASSDINRDSRILAYEQYF
TGTGCCAGCAGTGATATAAACCGGGACAGCAGGATTTTAGCCTACGAGCAGTACTTC
>.|TRBD1|TRBV7-2|TRBJ2-7
CASSLSWGQGTYEQYF
TGTGCCAGCAGCTTAAGTTGGGGACAGGGTACCTACGAGCAGTACTTC
>.|TRBD1|TRBV2|TRBJ1-2
CASSESVTGGFNYGYTF
TGTGCCAGCAGTGAATCAGTTACAGGGGGTTTTAACTATGGCTACACCTTC
>.|.|TRBV28|TRBJ1-6
CASSRTGNSPLHF
TGTGCCAGCAGTCGTACAGGCAATTCACCCCTCCACTTT
>.|.|TRBV5-4|TRBJ1-6
CASSLDQGGSYNSPLHF
TGTGCCAGCAGCTTGGATCAGGGCGGATCCTATAATTCACCCCTCCACTTT
>.|.|TRBV7-2|TRBJ1-5
CASSFIVNSNQPQHF
TGTGCCAGCAGCTTTATAGTGAATAGCAATCAGCCCCAGCATTTT
>.|TRBD1|TRBV19|TRBJ1-6
CASSGQGSSPLHF
TGTGCCAGTAGCGGACAGGGAAGTTCACCCCTCCACTTT
>.|.|TRBV7-2|TRBJ2-1
CASSSDLHNEQFF
TGTGCCAGCAGCTCGGACTTGCACAATGAGCAGTTCTTC
>few|.|TRBV21-1|TRBJ1-5
CASRAGRGECNQPQHF
TGTGCCAGCAGGGCAGGGAGGGGTGAGTGCAATCAGCCCCAGCATTTT
>.|.|TRBV5-4|TRBJ2-1
CASTSPGSNEQFF
TGTGCCAGCACCTCACCCGGTAGCAATGAGCAGTTCTTC
>.|.|TRBV19|TRBJ2-2
CASSIRTEGELFF
TGTGCCAGTAGTATACGTACGGAGGGGGAGCTGTTTTTT
>.|.|TRBV4-3|TRBJ1-4
CASSQGRGLIEKLFF
TGCGCCAGCAGCCAAGGTCGGGGATTGATTGAAAAACTGTTTTTT